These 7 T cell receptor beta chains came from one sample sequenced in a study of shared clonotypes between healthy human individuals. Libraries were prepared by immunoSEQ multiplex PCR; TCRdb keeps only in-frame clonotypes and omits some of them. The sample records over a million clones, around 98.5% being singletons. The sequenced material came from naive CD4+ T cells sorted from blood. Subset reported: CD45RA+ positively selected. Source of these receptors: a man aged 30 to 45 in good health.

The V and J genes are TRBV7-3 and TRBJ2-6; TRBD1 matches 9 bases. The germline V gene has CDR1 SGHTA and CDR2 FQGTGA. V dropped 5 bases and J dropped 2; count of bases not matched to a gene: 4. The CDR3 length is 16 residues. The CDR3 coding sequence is TGTGCCAGCAGCCCCACAGGGGGCGCTGGGGCCAACGTCCTGACTTTC. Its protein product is CASSPTGGAGANVLTF.

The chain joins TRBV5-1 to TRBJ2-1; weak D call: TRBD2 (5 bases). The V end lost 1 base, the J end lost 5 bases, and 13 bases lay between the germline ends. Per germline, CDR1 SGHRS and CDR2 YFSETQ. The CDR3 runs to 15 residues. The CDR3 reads CASSLRVLENNEQFF. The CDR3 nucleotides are TGCGCCAGCAGCTTGCGGGTACTAGAAAACAATGAGCAGTTCTTC.

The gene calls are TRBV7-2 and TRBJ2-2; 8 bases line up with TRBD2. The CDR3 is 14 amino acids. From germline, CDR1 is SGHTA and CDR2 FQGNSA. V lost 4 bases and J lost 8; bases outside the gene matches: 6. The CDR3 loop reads CASSSAGVTGELFF. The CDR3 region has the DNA TGTGCCAGCAGCTCAGCGGGGGTAACGGGGGAGCTGTTTTTT.

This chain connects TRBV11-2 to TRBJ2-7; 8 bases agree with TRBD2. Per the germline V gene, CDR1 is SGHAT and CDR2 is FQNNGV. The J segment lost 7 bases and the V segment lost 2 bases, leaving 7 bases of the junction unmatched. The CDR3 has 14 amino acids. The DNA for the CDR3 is TGTGCCAGCAGCTTAAAAAAGGTAGCGGGGGAGCAGTACTTC. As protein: CASSLKKVAGEQYF.

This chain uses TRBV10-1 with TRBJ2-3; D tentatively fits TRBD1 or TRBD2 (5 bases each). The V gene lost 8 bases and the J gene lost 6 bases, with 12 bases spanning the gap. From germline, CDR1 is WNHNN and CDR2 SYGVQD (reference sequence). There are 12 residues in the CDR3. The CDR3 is CASSRGWDTQYF. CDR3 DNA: TGCGCCAGCTCGAGGGGATGGGATACGCAGTATTTT.

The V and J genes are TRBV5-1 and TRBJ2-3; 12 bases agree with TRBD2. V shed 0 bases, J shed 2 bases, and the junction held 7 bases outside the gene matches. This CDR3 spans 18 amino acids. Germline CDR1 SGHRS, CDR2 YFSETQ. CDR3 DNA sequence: TGCGCCAGCAGCTTGGGGACTAGCGGGGCGCTCACCACAGATACGCAGTATTTT. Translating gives CASSLGTSGALTTDTQYF. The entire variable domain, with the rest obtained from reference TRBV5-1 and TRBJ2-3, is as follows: KAGVTQTPRYLIKTRGQQVTLSCSPISGHRSVSWYQQTPGQGLQFLFEYFSETQRNKGNFPGRFSGRQFSNSRSEMNVSTLELGDSALYLCASSLGTSGALTTDTQYFGPGTRLTVL.

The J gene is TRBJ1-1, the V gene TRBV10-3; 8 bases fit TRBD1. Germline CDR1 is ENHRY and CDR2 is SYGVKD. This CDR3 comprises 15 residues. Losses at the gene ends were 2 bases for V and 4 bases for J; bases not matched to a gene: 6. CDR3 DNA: TGTGCCATCAGTGAGGGGACAGGCCTGAGCACTGAAGCTTTCTTT. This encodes CAISEGTGLSTEAFF.